The TCR beta chain described here comes from a study of identifying expanded T cells in peripheral blood. Healthy donors had no documented immune events, such as infections, while sampled. CDR1 is SGHTA and CDR2 is FQGNSA in the germline V gene. The CDR3 covers 13 residues. V was cut by 2 bases and J by 5 bases, with 7 bases left in between. Notes on the study in general: Differentially abundant clones: around 1.2 between replicates, 16.4 at around 14 days, less than 25 at four. Variance in clone template counts between approximately two-week samples significantly increased with total template count across all healthy donors.

Remarks on this clone: The antigen remains undetermined. This same CDR3 is encoded by further DNA sequences in the sample.

Assay: immunoSEQ multiplex PCR; the TCRdb copy retains only in-frame clones and omits some. The table lists 120,000 or so clones, around four fifths of them singletons, with 3.3% in the top ten. Sequenced sample: blood. This sequence joins TRBV7-2 and TRBJ1-5; D perhaps matches TRBD1 (6 bases). The receptor's source is a person aged 18 to 70 in good health. CDR3 loop: CASSLNRDQPQHF. As DNA, the CDR3 is TGTGCCAGCAGCTTAAACAGGGATCAGCCCCAGCATTTT.